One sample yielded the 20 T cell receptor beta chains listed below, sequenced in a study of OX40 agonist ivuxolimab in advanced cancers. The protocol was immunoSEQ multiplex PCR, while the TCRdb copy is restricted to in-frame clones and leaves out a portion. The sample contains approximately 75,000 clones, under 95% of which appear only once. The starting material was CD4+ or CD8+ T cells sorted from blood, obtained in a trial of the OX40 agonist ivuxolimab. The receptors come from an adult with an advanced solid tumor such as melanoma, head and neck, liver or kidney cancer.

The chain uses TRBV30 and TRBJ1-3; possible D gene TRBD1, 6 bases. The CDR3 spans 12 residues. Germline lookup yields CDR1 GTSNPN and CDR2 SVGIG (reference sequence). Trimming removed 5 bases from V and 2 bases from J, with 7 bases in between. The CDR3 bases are TGTGCCTGGGGGACAACTGGAAACACCATATATTTT. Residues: CAWGTTGNTIYF.

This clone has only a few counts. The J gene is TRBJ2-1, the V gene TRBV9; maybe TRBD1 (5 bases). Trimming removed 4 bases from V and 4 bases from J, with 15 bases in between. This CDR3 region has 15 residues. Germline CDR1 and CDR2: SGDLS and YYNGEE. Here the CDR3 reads CASSSQAGSYNEQFF. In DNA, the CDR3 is TGTGCCAGCAGCAGTCAGGCAGGGTCGTACAATGAGCAGTTCTTC.

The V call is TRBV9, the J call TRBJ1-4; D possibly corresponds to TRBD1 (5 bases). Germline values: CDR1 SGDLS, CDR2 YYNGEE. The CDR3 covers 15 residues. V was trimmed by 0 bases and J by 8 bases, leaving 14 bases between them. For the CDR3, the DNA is TGTGCCAGCAGCGTAGAAGGGACCCGCGGAGAAAAACTGTTTTTT. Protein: CASSVEGTRGEKLFF.

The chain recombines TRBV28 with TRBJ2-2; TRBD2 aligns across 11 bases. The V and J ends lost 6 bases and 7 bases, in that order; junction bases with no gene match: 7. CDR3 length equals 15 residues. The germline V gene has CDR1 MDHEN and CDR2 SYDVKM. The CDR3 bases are TGTGCCAGCAGACAGACTAGCGGGGCTAACGGGGAGCTGTTTTTT. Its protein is CASRQTSGANGELFF.

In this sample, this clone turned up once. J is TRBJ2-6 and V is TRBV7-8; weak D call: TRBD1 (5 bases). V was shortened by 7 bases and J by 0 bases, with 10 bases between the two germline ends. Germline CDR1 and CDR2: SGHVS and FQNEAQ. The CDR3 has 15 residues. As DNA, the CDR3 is TGTGCCAGCACAAGCGACAGCTCTGGGGCCAACGTCCTGACTTTC. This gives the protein CASTSDSSGANVLTF.

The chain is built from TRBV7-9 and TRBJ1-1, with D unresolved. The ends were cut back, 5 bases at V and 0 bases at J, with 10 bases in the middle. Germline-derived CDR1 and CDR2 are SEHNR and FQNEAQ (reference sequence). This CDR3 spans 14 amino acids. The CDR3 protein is CASSEKRMNTEAFF. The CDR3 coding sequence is TGTGCCAGCAGCGAGAAGAGGATGAACACTGAAGCTTTCTTT.

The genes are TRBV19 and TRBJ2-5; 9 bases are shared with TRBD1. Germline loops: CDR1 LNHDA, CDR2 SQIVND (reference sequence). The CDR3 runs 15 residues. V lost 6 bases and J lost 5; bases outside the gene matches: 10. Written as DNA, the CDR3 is TGTGCCAGTAGCACTCCCGGGACAGGGAAGGAGACCCAGTACTTC. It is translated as CASSTPGTGKETQYF.

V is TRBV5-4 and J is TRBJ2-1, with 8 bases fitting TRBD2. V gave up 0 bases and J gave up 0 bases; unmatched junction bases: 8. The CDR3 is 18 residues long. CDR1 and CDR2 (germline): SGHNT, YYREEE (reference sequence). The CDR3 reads CASSLASSGAASYNEQFF. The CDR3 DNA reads TGTGCCAGCAGCTTGGCTAGTAGCGGGGCTGCCTCCTACAATGAGCAGTTCTTC. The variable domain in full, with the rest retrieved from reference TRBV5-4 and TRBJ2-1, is ETGVTQSPTHLIKTRGQQVTLRCSSQSGHNTVSWYQQALGQGPQFIFQYYREEENGRGNFPPRFSGLQFPNYSSELNVNALELDDSALYLCASSLASSGAASYNEQFFGPGTRLTVL.

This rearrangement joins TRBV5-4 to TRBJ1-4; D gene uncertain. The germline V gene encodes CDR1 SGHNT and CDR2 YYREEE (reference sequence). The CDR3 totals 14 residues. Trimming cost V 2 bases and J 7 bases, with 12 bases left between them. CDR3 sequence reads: CASSFQDSSEKLFF. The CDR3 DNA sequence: TGTGCCAGCAGCTTCCAGGACTCTAGTGAAAAACTGTTTTTT. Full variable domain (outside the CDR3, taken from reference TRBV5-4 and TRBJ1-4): ETGVTQSPTHLIKTRGQQVTLRCSSQSGHNTVSWYQQALGQGPQFIFQYYREEENGRGNFPPRFSGLQFPNYSSELNVNALELDDSALYLCASSFQDSSEKLFFGSGTQLSVL.

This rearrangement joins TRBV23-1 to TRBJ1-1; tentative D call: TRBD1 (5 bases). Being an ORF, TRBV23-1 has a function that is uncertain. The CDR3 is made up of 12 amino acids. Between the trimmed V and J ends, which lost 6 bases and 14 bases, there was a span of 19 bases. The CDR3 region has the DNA TGCGCCAGCAGACCCTGGAGGGCAGGGCCCTTCTTT. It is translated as CASRPWRAGPFF.

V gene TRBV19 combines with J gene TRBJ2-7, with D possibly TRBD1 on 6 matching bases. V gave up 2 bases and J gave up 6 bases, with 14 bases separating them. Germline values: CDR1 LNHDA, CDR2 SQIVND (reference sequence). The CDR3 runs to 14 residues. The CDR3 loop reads CASSIREVGGEQYF. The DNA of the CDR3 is TGTGCCAGTAGTATACGAGAGGTAGGGGGCGAGCAGTACTTC. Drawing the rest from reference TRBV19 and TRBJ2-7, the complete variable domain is DGGITQSPKYLFRKEGQNVTLSCEQNLNHDAMYWYRQDPGQGLRLIYYSQIVNDFQKGDIAEGYSVSREKKESFPLTVTSAQKNPTAFYLCASSIREVGGEQYFGPGTRLTVT.

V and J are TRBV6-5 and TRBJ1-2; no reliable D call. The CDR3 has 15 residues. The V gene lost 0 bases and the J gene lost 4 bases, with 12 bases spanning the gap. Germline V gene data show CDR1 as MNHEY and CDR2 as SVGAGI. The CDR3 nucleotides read TGTGCCAGCAGTTACTCCGCCCAAACTTTCTATGGCTACACCTTC. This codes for CASSYSAQTFYGYTF.

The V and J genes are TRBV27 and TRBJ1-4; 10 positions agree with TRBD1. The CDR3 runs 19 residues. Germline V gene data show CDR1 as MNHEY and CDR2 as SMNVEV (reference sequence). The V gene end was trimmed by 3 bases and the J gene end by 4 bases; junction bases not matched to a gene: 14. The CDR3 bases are TGTGCCAGCAGTTTTCGGGACAGGGGAGCTCGAGGACTTAATGAAAAACTGTTTTTT. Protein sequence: CASSFRDRGARGLNEKLFF. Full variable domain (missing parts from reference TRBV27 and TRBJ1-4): EAQVTQNPRYLITVTGKKLTVTCSQNMNHEYMSWYRQDPGLGLRQIYYSMNVEVTDKGDVPEGYKVSRKEKRNFPLILESPSPNQTSLYFCASSFRDRGARGLNEKLFFGSGTQLSVL.

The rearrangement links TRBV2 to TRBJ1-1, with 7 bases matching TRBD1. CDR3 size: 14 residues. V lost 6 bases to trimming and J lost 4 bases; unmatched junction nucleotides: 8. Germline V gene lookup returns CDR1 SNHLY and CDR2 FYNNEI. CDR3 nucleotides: TGTGCCAGCAGGGATACAGGGGCTAGCACTGAAGCTTTCTTT. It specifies CASRDTGASTEAFF.

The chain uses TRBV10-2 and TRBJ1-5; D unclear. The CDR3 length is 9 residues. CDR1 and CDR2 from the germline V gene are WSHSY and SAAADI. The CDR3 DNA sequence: TGCGAAGAGCGGCAGCCCCAGCATTTT. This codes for CEERQPQHF.

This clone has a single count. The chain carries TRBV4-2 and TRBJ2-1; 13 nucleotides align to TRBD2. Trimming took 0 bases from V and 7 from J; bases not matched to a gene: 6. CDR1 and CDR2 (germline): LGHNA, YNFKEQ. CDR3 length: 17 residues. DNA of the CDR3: TGTGCCAGCAGCCAAGATCTTGGACTAGCGGGGGCTAATGAGCAGTTCTTC. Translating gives CASSQDLGLAGANEQFF.

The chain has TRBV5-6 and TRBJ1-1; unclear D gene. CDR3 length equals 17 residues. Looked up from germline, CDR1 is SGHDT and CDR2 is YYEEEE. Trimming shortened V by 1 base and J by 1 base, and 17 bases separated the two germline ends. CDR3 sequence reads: CASSLYLLFSENTEAFF. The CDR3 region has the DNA TGTGCCAGCAGCTTGTATCTGCTCTTCAGCGAGAACACTGAAGCTTTCTTT.

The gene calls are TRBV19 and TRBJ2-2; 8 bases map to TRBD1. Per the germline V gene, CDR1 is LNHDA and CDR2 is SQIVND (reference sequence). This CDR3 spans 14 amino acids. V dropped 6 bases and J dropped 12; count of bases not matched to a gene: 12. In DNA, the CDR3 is TGTGCCAGTAGGGCCGGGACAGGCATTTTCAAGCTGTTTTTT. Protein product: CASRAGTGIFKLFF.

CDR3 residues: CASSAGVGQPQHF. In DNA form, the CDR3 reads TGTGCCAGCAGTGCAGGGGTTGGTCAGCCCCAGCATTTT. The genes are TRBV25-1 and TRBJ1-5; tentatively, D is TRBD1 (6 bases). Between the trimmed V and J ends, which lost 4 bases and 6 bases, there was a span of 10 bases. CDR1 and CDR2 (germline): MGHDK, SYGVNS. This CDR3 is built from 13 residues.

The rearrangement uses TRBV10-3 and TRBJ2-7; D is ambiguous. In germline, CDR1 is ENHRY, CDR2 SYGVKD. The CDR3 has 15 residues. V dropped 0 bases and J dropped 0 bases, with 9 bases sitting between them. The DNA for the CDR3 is TGTGCCATCAGTGAGTCAGTTAAATCCTCCTACGAGCAGTACTTC. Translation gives CAISESVKSSYEQYF.